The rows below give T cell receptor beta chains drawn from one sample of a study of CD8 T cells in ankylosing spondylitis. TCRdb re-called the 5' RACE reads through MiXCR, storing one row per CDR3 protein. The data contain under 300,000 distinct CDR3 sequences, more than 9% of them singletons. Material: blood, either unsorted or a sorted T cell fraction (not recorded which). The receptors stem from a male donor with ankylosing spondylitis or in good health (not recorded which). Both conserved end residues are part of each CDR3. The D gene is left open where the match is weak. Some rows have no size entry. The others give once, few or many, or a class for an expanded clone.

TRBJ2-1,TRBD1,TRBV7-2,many,TGTGCCAGCAGCTCTGCTTCAGGACAGGGGTACAATGAGCAGTTCTTC,CASSSASGQGYNEQFF
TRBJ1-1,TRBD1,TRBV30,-,TGTGCCGGACCGGACAGGGCGAACACTGAAGCTTTCTTT,CAGPDRANTEAFF
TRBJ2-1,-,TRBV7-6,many,TGTGCCAGCAGCTTAAGCAGGTCGAGGGACAATGAGCAGTTCTTC,CASSLSRSRDNEQFF
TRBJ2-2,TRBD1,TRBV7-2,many,TGTGCCAGCAGCGTACAGGGGGCCTACACCGGGGAGCTGTTTTTT,CASSVQGAYTGELFF
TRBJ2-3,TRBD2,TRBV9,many,TGTGCCAGCAGCGTAAGCGGGGGCGCAGATACGCAGTATTTT,CASSVSGGADTQYF
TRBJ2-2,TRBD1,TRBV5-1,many,TGCGCCAGCAGACTCGGACAGGGGGACGCCGGGGAGCTGTTTTTT,CASRLGQGDAGELFF
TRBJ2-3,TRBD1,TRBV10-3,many,TGTGCCATCAATCTAGGACAGGGACGCACAGATACGCAGTATTTT,CAINLGQGRTDTQYF
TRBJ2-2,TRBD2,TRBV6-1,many,TGTGCCAGCAGGAAGCGGGGGGACCGCACCGGGGAGCTGTTTTTT,CASRKRGDRTGELFF
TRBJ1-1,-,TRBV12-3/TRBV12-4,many,TGTGCCAGCAGCTTAGTGGGGGGTAACACTGAAGCTTTCTTT,CASSLVGGNTEAFF
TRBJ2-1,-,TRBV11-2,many,TGTGCCAGCAGCTTAAAGAGTGAGCAGTTCTTC,CASSLKSEQFF
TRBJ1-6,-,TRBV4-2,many,TGTGCCAGCAGCCAAGAGATCCCCCTGGGACTCCCTGGAGGGGCATCACCCCTCCACTTT,CASSQEIPLGLPGGASPLHF
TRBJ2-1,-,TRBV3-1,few,TGTGCCAGCAGCCAAGATCTAGGTGCGGGGCAGTTCTTC,CASSQDLGAGQFF
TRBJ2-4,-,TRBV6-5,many,TGTGCCAGCAGTTACTCTGAGGGAAGGGGGGACATTCAGTACTTC,CASSYSEGRGDIQYF
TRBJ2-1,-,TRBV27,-,TGTGCCAGCAGTTCCCACACCGGGACACCCAGCCTTAATGAGCAGTTCTTC,CASSSHTGTPSLNEQFF
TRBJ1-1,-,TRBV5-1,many,TGCGCCAGCAGCTTGGTTGGGCCGCCGAACACTGAAGCTTTCTTT,CASSLVGPPNTEAFF